This T cell receptor (beta chain) was captured in a study of blood T cell repertoires in COVID-19. The CDR3 consists of 15 residues. V gave up 4 bases and J gave up 0 bases, with 11 bases separating them. Germline loops: CDR1 SGHNT, CDR2 YYREEE (reference sequence). Data came from immunoSEQ multiplex PCR; TCRdb stores just in-frame clones and leaves some out. The data contain 190,000 or so clones, about four fifths of them seen just once; the ten biggest clones take up less than 3.5%. The sample was peripheral blood. This chain links TRBV5-4 with TRBJ2-1; D gene unclear. The clonotype was recovered from a man aged 50 or older with active or convalescent COVID-19. This CDR3 reads CASSLDPSSYNEQFF. DNA for the CDR3: TGTGCCAGCAGCCTGGACCCGAGCTCCTACAATGAGCAGTTCTTC.